This TCR beta chain was documented in a study of T cells in Graves' hyperthyroidism and ophthalmopathy. Aged 18 to 65, the patients had hyperthyroidism that was newly diagnosed and had lasted under 2 months. The CDR3 extends over 14 amino acids. Trimming left V 4 bases short and J 5 bases short, with 9 bases between. Germline lookup yields CDR1 MDHEN and CDR2 SYDVKM. RNA transcripts were the template for amplifying TCR beta CDR3 regions. HTBI primers were used for first-round RT-PCR of the TCR CDR3. TCRdb re-called the multiplex PCR reads with MiXCR, one entry per CDR3 protein. The sample holds roughly 99,000 distinct CDR3 sequences, about 17% seen once. Ten or more counts support this clonotype.

Sequencing was carried out using blood. V and J are TRBV28 and TRBJ2-6, with D unresolved. The source of this sequence is a woman aged 50 to 65 with Graves' hyperthyroidism. The CDR3 here is CASSSRDRANVLTF. CDR3 in DNA: TGTGCCAGCAGTTCCCGCGATAGGGCCAACGTCCTGACTTTC.